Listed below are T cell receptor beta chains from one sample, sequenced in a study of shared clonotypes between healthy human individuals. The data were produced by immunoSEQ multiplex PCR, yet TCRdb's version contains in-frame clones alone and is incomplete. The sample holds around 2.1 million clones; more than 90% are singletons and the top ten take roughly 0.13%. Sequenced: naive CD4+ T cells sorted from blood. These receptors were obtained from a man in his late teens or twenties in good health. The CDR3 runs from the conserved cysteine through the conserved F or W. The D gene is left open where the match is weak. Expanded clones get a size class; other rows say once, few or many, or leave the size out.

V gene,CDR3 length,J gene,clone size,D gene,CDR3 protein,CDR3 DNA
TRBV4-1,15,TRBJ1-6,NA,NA,CASSPTERDNSPLHF,TGCGCCAGCAGCCCGACAGAACGGGATAATTCACCCCTCCACTTT
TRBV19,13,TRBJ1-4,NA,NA,CASASFGFEKLFF,TGTGCCAGTGCTTCATTCGGGTTCGAAAAACTGTTTTTT
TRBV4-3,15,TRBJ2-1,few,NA,CASSHGVEGMNEQFF,TGCGCCAGCAGCCATGGAGTTGAAGGAATGAATGAGCAGTTCTTC
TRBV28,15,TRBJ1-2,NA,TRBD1,CASLAGTAYNYGYTF,TGTGCCAGCTTAGCCGGGACAGCATATAACTATGGCTACACCTTC
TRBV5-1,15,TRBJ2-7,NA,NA,CASSISGTVSYEQYF,TGCGCCAGCAGCATATCCGGGACGGTCTCCTACGAGCAGTACTTC
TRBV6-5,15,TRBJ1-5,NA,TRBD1,CASSRTGLGNQPQHF,TGTGCCAGCAGCCGGACAGGACTAGGGAATCAGCCCCAGCATTTT
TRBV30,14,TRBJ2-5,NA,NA,CAWGPGRGRETQYF,TGTGCCTGGGGACCGGGACGAGGGAGAGAGACCCAGTACTTC
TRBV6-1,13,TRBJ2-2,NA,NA,CAYGPVLTGELFF,TGTGCCTATGGGCCAGTCTTAACCGGGGAGCTGTTTTTT
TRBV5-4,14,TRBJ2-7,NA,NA,CASSLSRESYEQYF,TGTGCCAGCAGCTTGTCACGGGAAAGCTACGAGCAGTACTTC
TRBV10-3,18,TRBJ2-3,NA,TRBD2,CAISESLAGPYSTDTQYF,TGTGCCATCAGTGAGTCTCTAGCGGGGCCATATAGCACAGATACGCAGTATTTT
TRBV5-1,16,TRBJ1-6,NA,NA,CASSPTGGGYNSPLHF,TGCGCCAGCAGCCCGACGGGGGGCGGTTATAATTCACCCCTCCACTTT
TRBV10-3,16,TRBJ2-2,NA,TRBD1,CAISTRDRVGTGELFF,TGTGCCATCAGTACCCGGGACAGGGTAGGCACCGGGGAGCTGTTTTTT
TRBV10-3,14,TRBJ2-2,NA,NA,CAISEGSNTGELFF,TGTGCCATCAGTGAGGGCAGTAACACCGGGGAGCTGTTTTTT
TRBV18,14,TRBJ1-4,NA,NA,CASSLGPGDEKLFF,TGTGCCAGCTCACTCGGGCCTGGAGATGAAAAACTGTTTTTT
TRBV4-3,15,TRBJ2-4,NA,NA,CASSQDLGGGGIQYF,TGCGCCAGCAGCCAAGATTTAGGAGGGGGGGGCATTCAGTACTTC
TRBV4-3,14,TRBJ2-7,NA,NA,CASSQDSHRSEQYF,TGCGCCAGCAGCCAAGATTCCCACAGAAGCGAGCAGTACTTC
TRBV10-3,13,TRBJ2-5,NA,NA,CAIRDREGGTQYF,TGTGCCATCAGGGACAGGGAGGGAGGGACCCAGTACTTC
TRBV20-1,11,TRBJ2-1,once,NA,CSAIGLNEQFF,TGCAGTGCTATTGGGCTCAACGAGCAGTTCTTC
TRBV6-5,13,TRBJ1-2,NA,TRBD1,CASSRQGSYGYTF,TGTGCCAGCAGCCGACAGGGGTCCTATGGCTACACCTTC
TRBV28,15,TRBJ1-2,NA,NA,CASGLGAGANYGYTF,TGTGCCAGCGGATTGGGAGCCGGAGCTAACTATGGCTACACCTTC
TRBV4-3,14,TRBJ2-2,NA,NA,CASSQQSDTGELFF,TGCGCCAGCAGCCAACAAAGCGACACCGGGGAGCTGTTTTTT
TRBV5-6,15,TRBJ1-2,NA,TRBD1,CASSVLATGDYGYTF,TGTGCCAGCAGTGTACTCGCGACAGGGGACTATGGCTACACCTTC
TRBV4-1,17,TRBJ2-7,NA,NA,CASSQDMGGPPSYEQYF,TGCGCCAGCAGCCAAGATATGGGAGGACCTCCCTCCTACGAGCAGTACTTC
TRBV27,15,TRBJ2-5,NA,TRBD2,CASSPSSGGKETQYF,TGTGCCAGCAGCCCTTCTAGCGGGGGGAAAGAGACCCAGTACTTC
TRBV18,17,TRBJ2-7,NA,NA,CASSPPITGPGYDEQYF,TGTGCCAGCTCACCACCGATAACAGGACCGGGATACGACGAGCAGTACTTC
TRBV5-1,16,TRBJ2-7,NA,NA,CASSLVGGASYYEQYF,TGCGCCAGCAGCTTGGTGGGGGGCGCAAGTTATTACGAGCAGTACTTC
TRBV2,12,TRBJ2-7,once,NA,CASSVGSLEQYF,TGTGCCAGCAGTGTCGGGAGCTTGGAGCAGTACTTC
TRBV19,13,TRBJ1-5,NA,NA,CASSSGEGQPQHF,TGTGCCAGTAGTTCCGGGGAAGGGCAGCCCCAGCATTTT